The source of this T cell receptor (beta chain) is a study of T cells in Graves' hyperthyroidism and ophthalmopathy. Study-level findings and limits: Researchers report that a 13 V-J model separated ophthalmopathy from stable hyperthyroidism. In blood, most of the thyroid clonotypes expanded above 0.001 were also present.

Inclusion characteristics of ophthalmopathy patients comprised a Clinical Activity Score of at least 3, a NOSPECS grade of at least 4, and duration under 3 months. Orbital computed tomography and thyroid ultrasound, together with serum TRAb and thyroxine and clinical symptoms, were used for diagnoses. CDR3 size: 15 residues. Trimming took 4 bases from V and 5 from J; bases not matched to a gene: 4. In this sample, this clonotype turned up a few times. The target antigen is unknown. Regions amplified from RNA transcripts were the TCR beta CDR3 regions. The HTBI primer set was used in a first-round RT-PCR of the TCR CDR3. Using its own MiXCR run on the multiplex PCR reads, TCRdb lists one record per CDR3 protein. This table holds about 350,000 distinct CDR3 sequences, 15% to 20% found once.

J is TRBJ2-7 and V is TRBV12-3 or TRBV12-4; 14 nucleotides match TRBD2. Material: blood. The sequence came from a woman aged 40 to 50 with Graves' ophthalmopathy. DNA of the CDR3: TGTGCCAGCAGTTACTCGGGACTAGCGGGAGACGAGCAGTACTTC. Its protein product is CASSYSGLAGDEQYF.